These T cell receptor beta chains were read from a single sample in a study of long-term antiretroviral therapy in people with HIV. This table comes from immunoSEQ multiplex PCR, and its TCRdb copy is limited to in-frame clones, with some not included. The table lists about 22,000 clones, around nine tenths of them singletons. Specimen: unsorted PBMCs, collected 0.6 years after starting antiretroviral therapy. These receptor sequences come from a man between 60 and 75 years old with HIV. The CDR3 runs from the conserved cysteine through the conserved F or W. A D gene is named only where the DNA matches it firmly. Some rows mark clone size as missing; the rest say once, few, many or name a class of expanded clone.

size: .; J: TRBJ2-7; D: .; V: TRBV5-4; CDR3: CATHPVGGGSYEQYF; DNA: TGTGCCACTCACCCGGTTGGGGGTGGCTCCTACGAGCAGTACTTC
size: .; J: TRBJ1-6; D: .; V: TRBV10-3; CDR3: CAISEKQGPYGSPLHF; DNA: TGTGCCATCAGTGAGAAACAGGGCCCCTATGGGTCACCCCTCCACTTT
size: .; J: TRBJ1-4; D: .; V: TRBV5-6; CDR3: CASNLRRATNEKLFF; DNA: TGTGCCAGCAACCTACGTAGGGCAACTAATGAAAAACTGTTTTTT
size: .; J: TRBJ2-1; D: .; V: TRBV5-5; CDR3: CASSWAGRMEGEQFF; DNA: TGTGCCAGCAGCTGGGCGGGGAGAATGGAGGGTGAGCAGTTCTTC
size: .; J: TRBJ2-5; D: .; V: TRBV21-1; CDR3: CASSRAQKETQYF; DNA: TGTGCCAGCAGCAGGGCACAGAAAGAGACCCAGTACTTC
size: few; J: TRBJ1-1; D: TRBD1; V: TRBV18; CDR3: CASSQSGTAFEAFF; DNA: TGTGCCAGCTCACAATCCGGGACAGCGTTTGAAGCTTTCTTT
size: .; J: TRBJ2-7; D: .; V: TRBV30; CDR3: CAWTNLYSRGVEQYF; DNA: TGTGCCTGGACCAACCTGTACAGCCGGGGAGTCGAGCAGTACTTC
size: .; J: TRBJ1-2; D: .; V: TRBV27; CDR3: CASSLQTGDYGYTF; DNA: TGTGCCAGCAGTTTGCAAACCGGAGACTATGGCTACACCTTC
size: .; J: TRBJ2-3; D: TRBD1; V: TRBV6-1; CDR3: CASSEAYRGGTDTQYF; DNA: TGTGCCAGCAGTGAAGCGTACAGGGGAGGCACAGATACGCAGTATTTT
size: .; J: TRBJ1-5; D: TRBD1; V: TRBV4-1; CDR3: CASSQEGAWGNQPQHF; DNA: TGCGCCAGCAGCCAGGAGGGGGCATGGGGCAATCAGCCCCAGCATTTT
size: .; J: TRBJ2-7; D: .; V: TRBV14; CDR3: CASSQDWEDYEQYF; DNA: TGTGCCAGCAGCCAAGATTGGGAAGATTACGAGCAGTACTTC
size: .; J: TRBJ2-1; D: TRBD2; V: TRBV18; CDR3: CASPPGLVGNEQFF; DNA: TGTGCCAGCCCACCGGGACTAGTTGGCAATGAGCAGTTCTTC
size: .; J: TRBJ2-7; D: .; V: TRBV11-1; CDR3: CASSLKKGQGYYEQYF; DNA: TGTGCCAGCAGCCTCAAAAAGGGGCAGGGGTACTACGAGCAGTACTTC
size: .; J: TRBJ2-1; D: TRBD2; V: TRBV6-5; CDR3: CASSYLLAVYNEQFF; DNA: TGTGCCAGCAGTTACCTCCTAGCGGTATACAATGAGCAGTTCTTC
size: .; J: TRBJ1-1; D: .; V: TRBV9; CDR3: CASSVGAHFEAFF; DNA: TGTGCCAGCAGCGTAGGAGCACACTTTGAAGCTTTCTTT
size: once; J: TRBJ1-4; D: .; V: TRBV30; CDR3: CAWTRPRDEKLFF; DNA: TGTGCCTGGACCCGCCCCAGGGATGAAAAACTGTTTTTT
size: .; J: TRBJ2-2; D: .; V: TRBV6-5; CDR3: CASSGVRTGELFF; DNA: TGTGCCAGCAGCGGTGTGAGGACCGGGGAGCTGTTTTTT
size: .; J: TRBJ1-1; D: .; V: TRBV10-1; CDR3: CASSPDLPRNTEAFF; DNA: TGCGCCAGCAGTCCGGACCTGCCGAGGAACACTGAAGCTTTCTTT
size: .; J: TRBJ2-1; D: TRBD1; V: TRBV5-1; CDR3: CASSLEGTAYNEQFF; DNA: TGCGCCAGCAGCTTGGAAGGGACAGCATACAATGAGCAGTTCTTC
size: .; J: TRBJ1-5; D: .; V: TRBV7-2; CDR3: CASSLVGGANQPQHF; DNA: TGTGCCAGCAGCTTAGTGGGGGGTGCGAATCAGCCCCAGCATTTT
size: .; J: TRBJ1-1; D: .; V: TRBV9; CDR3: CASSVITGNTEAFF; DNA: TGTGCCAGCAGCGTCATAACAGGGAACACTGAAGCTTTCTTT
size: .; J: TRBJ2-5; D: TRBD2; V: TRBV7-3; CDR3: CASSLMPSGDKETQYF; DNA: TGTGCCAGCAGCTTAATGCCTAGCGGGGATAAAGAGACCCAGTACTTC
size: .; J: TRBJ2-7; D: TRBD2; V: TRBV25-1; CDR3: CASSEFLGGSGGEQYF; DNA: TGTGCCAGCAGTGAATTTCTCGGCGGGAGTGGGGGTGAGCAGTACTTC
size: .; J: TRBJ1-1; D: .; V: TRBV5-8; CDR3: CASSFQGTNTEAFF; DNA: TGTGCCAGCAGCTTTCAGGGAACGAACACTGAAGCTTTCTTT
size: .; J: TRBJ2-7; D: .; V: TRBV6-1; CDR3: CASRKDSYEQYF; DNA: TGTGCCAGCAGGAAAGATAGTTACGAGCAGTACTTC
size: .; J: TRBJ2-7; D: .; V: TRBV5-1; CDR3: CASSFLGSYEQYF; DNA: TGCGCCAGCAGCTTTCTGGGTTCCTACGAGCAGTACTTC
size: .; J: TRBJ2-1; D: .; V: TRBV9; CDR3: CASSGDFRDEQFF; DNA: TGTGCCAGCAGCGGGGACTTCAGAGATGAGCAGTTCTTC
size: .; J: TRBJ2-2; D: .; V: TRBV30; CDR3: CAWTAGPNTGELFF; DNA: TGTGCCTGGACTGCGGGGCCGAACACCGGGGAGCTGTTTTTT
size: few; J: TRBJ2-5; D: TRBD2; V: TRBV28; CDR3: CASSLSPSGGARKTQYF; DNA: TGTGCCAGCAGTTTATCCCCCAGCGGGGGGGCTAGAAAGACCCAGTACTTC
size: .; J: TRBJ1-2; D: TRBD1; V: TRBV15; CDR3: CATSRGQGGYGYTF; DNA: TGTGCCACCAGCAGAGGACAGGGAGGATATGGCTACACCTTC
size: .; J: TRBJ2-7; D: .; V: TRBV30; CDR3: CAWRWSSYEQYF; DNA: TGTGCCTGGAGGTGGAGCTCCTACGAGCAGTACTTC
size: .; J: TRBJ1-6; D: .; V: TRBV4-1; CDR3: CASSQDKTGVSPLHF; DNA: TGCGCCAGCAGCCAAGATAAGACAGGAGTTTCACCCCTCCACTTT
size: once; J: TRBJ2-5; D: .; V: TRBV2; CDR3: CASSGTGETQYF; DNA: TGTGCCAGCAGCGGAACAGGAGAGACCCAGTACTTC
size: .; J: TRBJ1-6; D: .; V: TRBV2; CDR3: CASSDRTANSPLHF; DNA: TGTGCCAGCAGTGACCGGACAGCTAATTCACCCCTCCACTTT
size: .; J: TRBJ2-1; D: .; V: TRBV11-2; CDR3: CASSPLGAGLAGEQFF; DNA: TGTGCCAGCAGCCCGCTCGGGGCGGGGCTAGCTGGTGAGCAGTTCTTC
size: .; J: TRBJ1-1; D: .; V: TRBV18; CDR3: CASSLQRQTNTEAFF; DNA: TGTGCCAGCTCCCTACAGCGCCAGACGAACACTGAAGCTTTCTTT
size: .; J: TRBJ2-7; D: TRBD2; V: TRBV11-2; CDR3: CASTLGRGGLNEQYF; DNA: TGTGCCAGCACCCTGGGGCGGGGGGGCTTAAACGAGCAGTACTTC
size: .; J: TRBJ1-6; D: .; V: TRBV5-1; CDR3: CASSLGDSPLHF; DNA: TGCGCCAGCAGCTTAGGTGATTCACCCCTCCACTTT
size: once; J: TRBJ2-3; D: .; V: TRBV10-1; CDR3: CASSDGNPPRF; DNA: TGCGCCAGCAGTGACGGAAACCCCCCGAGGTTT
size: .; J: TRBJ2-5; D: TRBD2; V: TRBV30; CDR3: CAWSVGLAGVETQYF; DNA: TGTGCCTGGAGTGTAGGCCTAGCGGGGGTCGAGACCCAGTACTTC
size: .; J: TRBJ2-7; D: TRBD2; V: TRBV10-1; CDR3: CASSTQTSGRPYEQYF; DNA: TGCGCCAGCAGTACCCAGACTAGCGGGAGGCCCTACGAGCAGTACTTC
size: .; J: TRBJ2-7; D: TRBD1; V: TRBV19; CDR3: CASSIFGQGRSYEQYF; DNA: TGTGCCAGTAGTATTTTTGGACAGGGGAGATCCTACGAGCAGTACTTC
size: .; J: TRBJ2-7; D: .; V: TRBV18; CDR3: CASSSTPGNEQYF; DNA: TGTGCCAGCTCATCCACCCCAGGGAACGAGCAGTACTTC
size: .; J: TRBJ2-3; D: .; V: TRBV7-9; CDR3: CASSGRTVTSTDTQYF; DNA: TGTGCCAGCAGCGGACGGACAGTGACTAGCACAGATACGCAGTATTTT
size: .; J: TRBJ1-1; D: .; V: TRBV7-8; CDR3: CASSQQLNTEAFF; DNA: TGTGCCAGCAGCCAACAATTGAACACTGAAGCTTTCTTT